Included here is one T cell receptor beta chain sequence, with context. It was with random hexamers that roughly 0.45 to 1 ug RNA was reverse transcribed. Across 54 Vbeta and 13 Jbeta, TCR beta CDR3 was amplified with immunoSEQ multiplex PCR. TCRdb fed the immunoSEQ multiplex PCR reads into MiXCR, producing one record per CDR3 protein. Found here are approximately 200,000 distinct CDR3 sequences, approximately 90% of them singletons; the top ten hold approximately 0.13%. The V gene end was trimmed by 8 bases and the J gene end by 1 base; junction bases not matched to a gene: 8. CDR3 length: 14 amino acids. CDR1 is SGDLS and CDR2 is YYNGEE in the germline V gene. This sample is part of a study of CD8 T cells in Susac syndrome. Included as multiple sclerosis controls were treatment-naive patients who had stable or active relapsing-remitting disease. Negative isolation was used for CD8+ and CD4+ T cells, and FACS enrichment was applied to TEMRA cells.

The chain combines TRBV9 with TRBJ1-1, with 7 positions matching TRBD1. This clonotype was sampled from a human donor with multiple sclerosis. Sequenced material: CD8+ T cells from PBMCs. The CDR3 bases are TGTGCCAGTAAAAAGGGACAGTCGAACACTGAAGCTTTCTTT. It yields the protein CASKKGQSNTEAFF.